The 18 T cell receptor beta chains listed next were all sequenced from one sample in a study of cytomegalovirus exposure and HLA in healthy donors. PCR involved 60 Vbeta and 13 Jbeta primers. Sequenced by immunoSEQ multiplex PCR; TCRdb stores in-frame clones only, minus some. The table includes roughly 190,000 clones, under 80% detected once. The sequenced sample was PBMCs. These receptors originate from a young man in good health and CMV-seropositive.

The chain combines TRBV6-5 with TRBJ2-3; D may be TRBD2 (6 bases). Deletions cut 5 bases from V and 5 bases from J, with 14 bases between. The CDR3 is 14 residues long. Germline V gene data show CDR1 as MNHEY and CDR2 as SVGAGI. CDR3 in DNA: TGTGCCAGCAGTCGCGGGGACGTCAAAGATACGCAGTATTTT. This codes for CASSRGDVKDTQYF.

The rearrangement links TRBV29-1 to TRBJ2-7; 7 nucleotides align to TRBD1. This CDR3 has 13 residues. Germline values: CDR1 SQVTM, CDR2 ANQGSEA. The J segment lost 6 bases and the V segment lost 4 bases, leaving 9 bases of the junction unmatched. The CDR3 is CSVVRSRGSEQYF. The CDR3 nucleotides are TGCAGCGTTGTAAGGAGCAGGGGGTCCGAGCAGTACTTC.

The chain is built from TRBV20-1 and TRBJ2-1; a weak D match, TRBD2 (5 bases). CDR1 is DFQATT and CDR2 is SNEGSKA in the germline V gene (reference sequence). The CDR3 spans 11 residues. The V end lost 6 bases, the J end lost 6 bases, and 9 bases lay between the germline ends. The CDR3 reads CSARLLNEQFF. CDR3 DNA: TGCAGTGCAAGACTACTCAATGAGCAGTTCTTC.

The rearrangement joins TRBV9 to TRBJ1-1; 9 bases are shared with TRBD1. The CDR3 runs 15 residues. Losses at the gene ends were 4 bases for V and 3 bases for J; bases not matched to a gene: 7. Germline V CDR1 and CDR2: SGDLS, YYNGEE. CDR3 region: CASSTGTGRDTEAFF. The CDR3 coding sequence is TGTGCCAGCAGCACCGGGACAGGGAGGGACACTGAAGCTTTCTTT.

This clone showed up just once. The chain links TRBV5-4 to TRBJ2-1; TRBD1 might be the D (5 bases). V lost 3 bases to trimming and J lost 0 bases, with 13 bases between them. CDR3 length: 16 residues. Germline CDR1 SGHNT, CDR2 YYREEE (reference sequence). The CDR3, as DNA: TGTGCCAGCAGCTCGAATAGGGGTAGCTCCTACAATGAGCAGTTCTTC. Its translation: CASSSNRGSSYNEQFF.

This clone has a handful of counts. The chain employs TRBV30 and TRBJ2-7; 7 bases agree with TRBD2. V lost 5 bases to trimming and J lost 0 bases; unmatched junction nucleotides: 4. CDR1 and CDR2 (germline): GTSNPN, SVGIG (reference sequence). This CDR3 is 13 amino acids long. CDR3 nucleotide sequence: TGTGCCTGGGCAGCGGGGTCCTCCTACGAGCAGTACTTC. Amino acid sequence: CAWAAGSSYEQYF.

The chain has TRBV29-1 and TRBJ2-5; 7 nucleotides match TRBD1. Matching the DNA end better, TRBJ2-7 makes the J call doubtful. Germline CDR1 reads SQVTM; CDR2 reads ANQGSEA. The CDR3 covers 12 residues. The CDR3 here is CSVGTDIYEQYF. CDR3 bases: TGCAGCGTCGGGACAGACATCTACGAGCAGTACTTC.

The chain carries TRBV10-3 and TRBJ1-2; D perhaps matches TRBD1 (6 bases). Trimming stripped 2 bases from V and 7 bases from J, with 20 bases between. This CDR3 region has 16 residues. Germline loops: CDR1 ENHRY, CDR2 SYGVKD. DNA of the CDR3: TGTGCCATCAGTGAGCAAAGGGGGACAATCGTAGGTGGCTACACCTTC. Amino acids: CAISEQRGTIVGGYTF.

This chain connects TRBV14 to TRBJ2-6, with unresolved D. Between the trimmed V and J ends, which lost 4 bases and 0 bases, there was a span of 10 bases. The CDR3 is 16 amino acids. Per the germline V gene, CDR1 is SGHDN and CDR2 is FVKESK. As DNA, the CDR3 is TGTGCCAGCAGCCCCATGGGCGTCTCTGGGGCCAACGTCCTGACTTTC. Translation: CASSPMGVSGANVLTF.

The genes are TRBV4-1 and TRBJ1-2, with TRBD1 matching 7 bases. This CDR3 spans 17 amino acids. From germline, CDR1 is MGHRA and CDR2 YSYEKL. After removal of 0 bases from V and 7 bases from J, the junction contained 14 bases not matched to a gene. The CDR3, as DNA: TGCGCCAGCAGCCAAGAGGCTACCGTATTAGGGGGCGTTGGCTACACCTTC. Translated, it gives CASSQEATVLGGVGYTF.

In its sample, this clone was seen a few times. The gene calls are TRBV27 and TRBJ1-1; D is unresolved. Trimming pared 7 bases from V and 1 base from J, leaving 13 bases between. This CDR3 region has 14 residues. The V gene's germline CDR1 is MNHEY and CDR2 SMNVEV (reference sequence). The CDR3: CASKEYRENTEAFF. The CDR3 DNA reads as TGTGCCAGCAAAGAATACCGGGAGAACACTGAAGCTTTCTTT.

The sample holds one count of this clone. The chain joins TRBV27 to TRBJ2-5; 8 bases line up with TRBD1. Trimming took 3 bases from V and 4 from J; bases not matched to a gene: 7. The CDR3 extends over 15 amino acids. The germline V gene has CDR1 MNHEY and CDR2 SMNVEV (reference sequence). This CDR3 is CASSFGQGSGETQYF. The CDR3 coding sequence is TGTGCCAGCAGTTTTGGACAGGGCTCGGGAGAGACCCAGTACTTC.

The chain joins TRBV19 to TRBJ2-5; D gene unclear. The ends were cut back, 8 bases at V and 5 bases at J, with 12 bases in the middle. This CDR3 comprises 12 residues. Germline CDR1 is LNHDA and CDR2 is SQIVND (reference sequence). In nucleotides, the CDR3 is TGTGCCAGTTCCGCTTTGGGCGAGACCCAGTACTTC. Translating it yields CASSALGETQYF.

The V call is TRBV5-8, the J call TRBJ1-5; perhaps TRBD1 as D (5 bases). In germline, CDR1 is SGHTS, CDR2 YDEGEE. The CDR3 is made up of 15 amino acids. Trimming removed 1 base from V and 5 bases from J, with 13 bases in between. The CDR3 nucleotides are TGTGCCAGCAGCTTGCAGGGTAGATGGGATCAGCCCCAGCATTTT. Its translation: CASSLQGRWDQPQHF.

This clone was seen a handful of times. The V and J genes are TRBV5-5 and TRBJ2-7; 8 positions agree with TRBD1. CDR1 and CDR2 (germline): SGHKS, YYEKEE (reference sequence). V trimming: 2 bases; J trimming: 3 bases; junction bases outside the gene matches: 10. The CDR3 has 16 residues. CDR3 in amino acids: CASSFSGTGPLYEQYF. The CDR3 nucleotides are TGTGCCAGCAGCTTCTCCGGGACAGGACCTCTCTACGAGCAGTACTTC.

The chain couples TRBV4-3 to TRBJ2-2; no definite D call. Germline-derived CDR1 and CDR2 are LGHNA and YSLEER. CDR3 length: 14 amino acids. Trimming left V 1 base short and J 3 bases short, with 6 bases between. The CDR3 spells CASSQGLYTGELFF. CDR3 DNA: TGCGCCAGCAGCCAAGGGCTTTACACCGGGGAGCTGTTTTTT.

Only a few counts were recorded for this clone. CDR3 nucleotides: TGTGCCAGCAGCCCCGTGACAGTTAATCAGCCCCAGCATTTT. It is translated as CASSPVTVNQPQHF. This rearrangement joins TRBV7-2 to TRBJ1-5, with D perhaps matching TRBD1 (5 bases). The CDR3 spans 14 residues. CDR1 SGHTA and CDR2 FQGNSA come from the germline V gene. Trimming took off 5 bases at V and 4 bases at J, with 12 bases between the two ends.

This CDR3 reads CASSINRQGGLETQYF. The CDR3 DNA sequence: TGTGCCAGCAGCATCAACCGACAGGGGGGACTGGAGACCCAGTACTTC. J is TRBJ2-5 and V is TRBV7-3, with 9 bases fitting TRBD1. Trimming cost V 5 bases and J 5 bases; bases outside gene matches: 12. The germline V gene has CDR1 SGHTA and CDR2 FQGTGA. This CDR3 is 16 amino acids long. Complete variable domain (other parts from reference TRBV7-3 and TRBJ2-5): GAGVSQTPSNKVTEKGKYVELRCDPISGHTALYWYRQSLGQGPEFLIYFQGTGAADDSGLPNDRFFAVRPEGSVSTLKIQRTERGDSAVYLCASSINRQGGLETQYFGPGTRLLVL.